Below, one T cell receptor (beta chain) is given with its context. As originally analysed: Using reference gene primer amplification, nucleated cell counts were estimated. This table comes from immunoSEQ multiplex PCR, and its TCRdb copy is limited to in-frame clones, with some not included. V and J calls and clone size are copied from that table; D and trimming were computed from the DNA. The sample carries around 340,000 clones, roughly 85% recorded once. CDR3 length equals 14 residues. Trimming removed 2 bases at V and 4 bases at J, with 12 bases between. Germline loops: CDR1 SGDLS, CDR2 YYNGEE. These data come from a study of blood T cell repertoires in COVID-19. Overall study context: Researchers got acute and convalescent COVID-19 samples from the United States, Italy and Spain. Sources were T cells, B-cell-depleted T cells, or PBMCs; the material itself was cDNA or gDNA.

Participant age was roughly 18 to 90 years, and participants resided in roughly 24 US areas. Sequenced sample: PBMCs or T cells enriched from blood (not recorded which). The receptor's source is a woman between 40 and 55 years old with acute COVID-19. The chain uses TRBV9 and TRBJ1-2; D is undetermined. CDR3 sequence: CASSVGRNLYGYTF. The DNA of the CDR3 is TGTGCCAGCAGCGTGGGCAGGAACCTCTATGGCTACACCTTC.